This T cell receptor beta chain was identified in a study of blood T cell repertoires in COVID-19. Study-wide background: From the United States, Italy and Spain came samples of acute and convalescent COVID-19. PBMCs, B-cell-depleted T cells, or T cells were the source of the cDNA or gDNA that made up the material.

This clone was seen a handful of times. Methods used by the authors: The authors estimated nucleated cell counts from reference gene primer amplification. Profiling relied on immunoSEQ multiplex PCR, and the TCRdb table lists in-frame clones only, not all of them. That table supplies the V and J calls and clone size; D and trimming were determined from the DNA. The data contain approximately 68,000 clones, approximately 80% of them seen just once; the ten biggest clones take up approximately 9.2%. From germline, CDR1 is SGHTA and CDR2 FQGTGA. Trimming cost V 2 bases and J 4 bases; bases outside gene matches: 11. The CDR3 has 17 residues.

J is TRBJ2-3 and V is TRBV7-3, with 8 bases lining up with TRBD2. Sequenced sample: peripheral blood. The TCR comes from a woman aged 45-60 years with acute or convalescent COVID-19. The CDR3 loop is CASSLANPGGAPDTQYF. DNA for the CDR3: TGTGCCAGCAGCTTAGCCAACCCGGGGGGGGCGCCAGATACGCAGTATTTT.